The sequence of this TCR beta chain was determined in a study of blood T cell repertoires in COVID-19. Study at large: In each case, the material was cDNA or gDNA derived from T cells, B-cell-depleted T cells, or PBMCs.

The CDR3 consists of 14 residues. V shed 9 bases and J 1 base; nucleotides not matched to a gene: 6. The germline V gene has CDR1 ENHRY and CDR2 SYGVKD. Profiled with immunoSEQ multiplex PCR; TCRdb holds only in-frame clones, not every one. This sample carries approximately 290,000 clones, about 85% of them seen once, and the ten largest clones take 0.75% to 0.95%. Sequencing was done on a sample of peripheral blood. The chain employs TRBV10-3 and TRBJ2-3; 8 nucleotides match TRBD1. This sequence originates from a human donor with COVID-19, enrolled during active disease. The donor label of this sample is uncertain. CDR3 residues: CAIKPGQGTDTQYF. CDR3 sequence (DNA): TGTGCCATAAAGCCGGGACAGGGCACAGATACGCAGTATTTT.